What follows are 9 T cell receptor beta chains derived from one specimen sequenced in a study of graft-versus-host responses after intestinal transplantation. Their antigen targets remain unknown. Some clones are missing from TCRdb's copy, which holds only in-frame ones; the method was immunoSEQ multiplex PCR. Of roughly 80,000 clones in the sample, around 87% were seen once. This sample comprised unstimulated CD8+ T cells sorted from spleen or lymph node cells, obtained before transplant. The origin of the receptors is a human donor who was the organ donor for an intestinal transplant.

V usage is TRBV10-3 and J usage is TRBJ1-1; D not certain. CDR3 length: 14 amino acids. Trimming pared 7 bases from V and 4 bases from J, leaving 16 bases between. Germline V CDR1 and CDR2: ENHRY, SYGVKD. CDR3 in DNA: TGTGCCATCACCCGGTCCTACGGGGTCACTGAAGCTTTCTTT. Encoded protein: CAITRSYGVTEAFF.

The rearrangement joins TRBV15 to TRBJ1-5; possibly TRBD1 for D (5 bases). V lost 1 base, J lost 6 bases, and 13 bases lay in between. Germline lookup yields CDR1 LNHNV and CDR2 YYDKDF (reference sequence). This CDR3 is 15 amino acids long. The CDR3 loop is CATSRAGPGTQPQHF. The CDR3 DNA reads as TGTGCCACCAGCAGAGCAGGGCCGGGAACTCAGCCCCAGCATTTT.

CDR3 DNA sequence: TGTGCCAGCAGTCAGGGGGTGGCTGAAGCTTTCTTT. Translated: CASSQGVAEAFF. The rearrangement uses TRBV28 and TRBJ1-1; 7 positions match TRBD1. Trimming removed 5 bases from V and 6 bases from J; junction bases left unmatched: 3. The V gene's germline CDR1 is MDHEN and CDR2 SYDVKM. This CDR3 spans 12 amino acids.

This sequence joins TRBV20-1 and TRBJ2-7; D is tentatively TRBD1 or TRBD2 (5 bases each). Germline CDR1 is DFQATT and CDR2 is SNEGSKA (reference sequence). V was trimmed by 5 bases and J by 6 bases, leaving 11 bases between them. The CDR3 extends over 11 amino acids. For the CDR3, the DNA is TGCAGTGCTGGGTGGGGGTCCGAGCAGTACTTC. As protein: CSAGWGSEQYF.

The V and J genes are TRBV19 and TRBJ1-6; maybe TRBD1 (5 bases). Looked up from germline, CDR1 is LNHDA and CDR2 is SQIVND (reference sequence). The CDR3 loop spans 15 amino acids. The V end lost 2 bases, the J end lost 7 bases, and 12 bases lay between the germline ends. The CDR3 loop is CASSIWDGGNSPLHF. The CDR3, as DNA: TGTGCCAGTAGTATATGGGACGGAGGAAATTCACCCCTCCACTTT.

CDR3 region: CASSFQGTPGWNIQYF. Written as DNA, the CDR3 is TGTGCCAGTAGTTTTCAGGGGACGCCGGGATGGAACATTCAGTACTTC. This sequence joins TRBV19 and TRBJ2-4; maybe TRBD1 (6 bases). The germline V gene has CDR1 LNHDA and CDR2 SQIVND (reference sequence). The CDR3 runs to 16 residues. Trimming pared 5 bases from V and 7 bases from J, leaving 21 bases between.

The V call is TRBV14, the J call TRBJ2-7, with a weak D call TRBD2 (6 bases). Looked up from germline, CDR1 is SGHDN and CDR2 is FVKESK. V was pared by 0 bases and J by 0 bases, with 33 bases between. This CDR3 region has 23 residues. CDR3 region: CASSQEYSGEQDMESEVSYEQYF. The CDR3 DNA is TGTGCCAGCAGCCAAGAGTACTCGGGGGAACAAGATATGGAGTCTGAGGTCTCCTACGAGCAGTACTTC.

V is TRBV28 and J is TRBJ2-1, with 7 bases matching TRBD1. V dropped 5 bases and J dropped 9; count of bases not matched to a gene: 7. CDR3 length: 13 amino acids. The germline V gene has CDR1 MDHEN and CDR2 SYDVKM. CDR3 in amino acids: CASSPIGGGEQFF. CDR3 coding DNA: TGTGCCAGCAGTCCGATAGGGGGCGGTGAGCAGTTCTTC.

This clone appeared a single time. The chain couples TRBV5-4 to TRBJ2-5; D unresolved. The V end lost 5 bases, the J end lost 3 bases, and 11 bases lay between the germline ends. Germline values: CDR1 SGHNT, CDR2 YYREEE (reference sequence). The CDR3 consists of 13 residues. CDR3 in amino acids: CASRPANEETQYF. CDR3 coding DNA: TGTGCCAGCAGACCCGCTAATGAAGAGACCCAGTACTTC.